A single sample gave rise to the 4 T cell receptor beta chains below, sequenced in a study of cytomegalovirus exposure and HLA in healthy donors. 60 Vbeta and 13 Jbeta primers were used in PCR. TCRdb's table, derived via immunoSEQ multiplex PCR, lists solely in-frame clones and lacks some. The sample holds fewer than 200,000 clones, 80% seen once. The source material was PBMCs. These receptor sequences come from a man between 35 and 55 years old in good health and CMV-seronegative.

This clone was detected only once. The chain is built from TRBV15 and TRBJ2-5, with 10 bases matching TRBD2. The V segment lost 4 bases and the J segment 4 bases; nucleotides outside the gene matches: 9. Germline V gene lookup returns CDR1 LNHNV and CDR2 YYDKDF (reference sequence). This CDR3 is built from 16 residues. Here the CDR3 reads CATSKTLAGDGETQYF. The CDR3 coding sequence is TGTGCCACCAGCAAGACGCTAGCGGGAGACGGAGAGACCCAGTACTTC.

The rearrangement joins TRBV29-1 to TRBJ2-1; 8 positions match TRBD2. This CDR3 contains 14 residues. V was pared by 4 bases and J by 5 bases, with 7 bases of the junction left unmatched. CDR1 SQVTM and CDR2 ANQGSEA come from the germline V gene. CDR3 amino acids: CSVVRLAGDNEQFF. The CDR3 coding sequence is TGCAGCGTTGTAAGGCTAGCGGGCGACAATGAGCAGTTCTTC.

Note on this clone: At one boundary the junction diverges from the germline segment, which might be a read error. This chain connects TRBV7-2 to TRBJ2-7, with a weak D call TRBD1 (7 bases). Looked up from germline, CDR1 is SGHTA and CDR2 is FQGNSA. The CDR3 is 14 residues long. CDR3 protein: CASSLAAGQYEQYF. In nucleotides, the CDR3 is TGTGCCAGCAGCCTAGCTGCGGGACAGTACGAGCAGTACTTC.

The J gene is TRBJ1-1, the V gene TRBV5-6, with 7 bases that match TRBD1. Unmatched junction bases numbered 6, after V lost 4 bases and J lost 6 bases. There are 13 residues in the CDR3. Per germline, CDR1 SGHDT and CDR2 YYEEEE. CDR3: CASSLLDRAEAFF. In DNA, the CDR3 is TGTGCCAGCAGCCTCCTCGACAGGGCTGAAGCTTTCTTT. Combining the CDR3 with reference TRBV5-6 and TRBJ1-1 gives the whole variable domain DAGVTQSPTHLIKTRGQQVTLRCSPKSGHDTVSWYQQALGQGPQFIFQYYEEEERQRGNFPDRFSGHQFPNYSSELNVNALLLGDSALYLCASSLLDRAEAFFGQGTRLTVV.